This passage covers 5 T cell receptor beta chains from one sample sequenced in a study of T cells after somatic rescue of genetic block (dated by TCRdb to the early 2020s). The protocol used for the library was the immunoSEQ multiplex PCR assay. In its TCRdb copy, this immuneACCESS table keeps in-frame sequences only and misses some clones. Where compared with another copy, unresolved V genes explain less than half of these, and the others have no known cause. A total of approximately 15,000 clones appear in this sample, roughly two thirds of them only once. 25% to 30% of the sample belongs to the ten largest clones. The sequenced sample was peripheral blood mononuclear cells (PBMCs). Receptors originate from a man between 18 and 29 years old.

The chain joins TRBV5-1 to TRBJ2-2; the D gene is possibly TRBD1 (6 bases). The CDR3 totals 16 residues. The germline CDR1 and CDR2 sequences are SGHRS and YFSETQ. V was pared by 4 bases and J by 4 bases, with 17 bases between. DNA for the CDR3: TGCGCCAGCAGCCGTGCTGGGACATTAATCACCGGGGAGCTGTTTTTT. Translating gives CASSRAGTLITGELFF.

The chain recombines TRBV6-1 with TRBJ1-2; D gene uncertain. V was trimmed by 1 base and J by 3 bases, leaving 3 bases between them. The CDR3 consists of 12 residues. Germline V gene lookup returns CDR1 MNHNS and CDR2 SASEGT. CDR3 loop: CASSEGYYGYTF. The CDR3, as DNA: TGTGCCAGCAGTGAAGGATACTATGGCTACACCTTC.

The gene calls are TRBV4-1 and TRBJ2-7; no reliable D call. The CDR3 has 14 amino acids. Per germline, CDR1 MGHRA and CDR2 YSYEKL. Trimming shortened V by 1 base and J by 2 bases, and 9 bases separated the two germline ends. CDR3 sequence (DNA): TGCGCCAGCAGCCAAGGAGACGTAGCCTACGAGCAGTACTTC. This gives the protein CASSQGDVAYEQYF.

This clone is medium-sized (0.01 to 0.1%) within its sample. The chain combines TRBV4-1 with TRBJ2-7; D might be TRBD2 (6 bases). Germline V gene lookup returns CDR1 MGHRA and CDR2 YSYEKL. The CDR3 covers 17 residues. Trimming took off 2 bases at V and 6 bases at J, with 23 bases between the two ends. DNA for the CDR3: TGCGCCAGCAGCCAAACCCCCGTTCTAGCGCCCTTAAGCGAGCAGTACTTC. Protein sequence: CASSQTPVLAPLSEQYF.

In its sample, this clone was seen a few times. For the CDR3, the DNA is TGTGCCAGCAGTACACCAGGGTACAATCAGCCCCAGCATTTT. Protein product: CASSTPGYNQPQHF. The rearrangement uses TRBV6-5 and TRBJ1-5, with D possibly being TRBD1 (5 bases). V was clipped by 5 bases and J by 3 bases, with 11 bases between them. CDR3 length equals 14 residues. Germline-derived CDR1 and CDR2 are MNHEY and SVGAGI.